Presented here are 18 T cell receptor beta chains from one specimen sequenced in a study of cytomegalovirus exposure and HLA in healthy donors. The PCR was carried out with 60 Vbeta primers and 13 Jbeta primers. Profiling relied on immunoSEQ multiplex PCR, and the TCRdb table lists in-frame clones only, not all of them. The sample lists some 180,000 clones; approximately 85% were seen once. Sequenced sample: PBMCs. These receptors were taken from a woman in her forties or fifties in good health and CMV-seronegative.

The rearrangement uses TRBV28 and TRBJ1-1; D is perhaps TRBD1 (5 bases). The CDR3 is 15 residues long. V lost 7 bases to trimming and J lost 4 bases, with 19 bases between them. Germline CDR1 reads MDHEN; CDR2 reads SYDVKM. This CDR3 is CASKTSSGAGTEAFF. CDR3 nucleotide sequence: TGTGCCAGCAAGACTTCGAGCGGGGCGGGCACTGAAGCTTTCTTT.

This clone appeared a single time. J is TRBJ1-1 and V is TRBV6-5, with 7 bases that match TRBD1. Trimming took 7 bases from V and 1 from J; bases not matched to a gene: 6. The CDR3 consists of 14 residues. Germline V gene data show CDR1 as MNHEY and CDR2 as SVGAGI. Here the CDR3 DNA reads TGTGCCAGCACCACGGAGGGGGCGAACACTGAAGCTTTCTTT. It codes for CASTTEGANTEAFF.

This chain uses TRBV6-6 with TRBJ2-5; perhaps TRBD1 as D (5 bases). Germline values: CDR1 MNHNY, CDR2 SVGAGI (reference sequence). This CDR3 is built from 15 residues. The V gene lost 4 bases and the J gene lost 5 bases, with 17 bases spanning the gap. CDR3 nucleotide sequence: TGTGCCAGCAGTTCTACAGGAAATCCTTGGGAGACCCAGTACTTC. Its protein is CASSSTGNPWETQYF.

This clone occurred once. The chain links TRBV27 to TRBJ2-7; TRBD1 agrees at 8 bases. The CDR3 extends over 15 amino acids. J was trimmed by 5 bases and V by 4 bases; bases with no gene match: 10. Germline V gives CDR1 MNHEY, CDR2 SMNVEV (reference sequence). CDR3 region: CASSSAGTGADEQYF. The CDR3 DNA follows: TGTGCCAGCAGTTCCGCCGGGACAGGTGCTGACGAGCAGTACTTC.

The chain joins TRBV7-2 to TRBJ2-6; TRBD2 matches at 10 bases. The CDR3 contains 18 residues. The germline gives CDR1 SGHTA, CDR2 FQGNSA. Trimming at V came to 4 bases and at J to 0 bases, leaving 6 bases not matched to a gene. CDR3 nucleotide sequence: TGTGCCAGCAGCTCACTAGCGGGACCCACCTCTGGGGCCAACGTCCTGACTTTC. The encoded protein is CASSSLAGPTSGANVLTF.

V is TRBV7-2 and J is TRBJ2-2; the D is unclear. CDR3 length: 13 amino acids. Looked up from germline, CDR1 is SGHTA and CDR2 is FQGNSA. Trimming left V 0 bases short and J 5 bases short, with 4 bases between. CDR3 nucleotide sequence: TGTGCCAGCAGCTTAGCGGCTACCGGGGAGCTGTTTTTT. As protein: CASSLAATGELFF.

V gene TRBV7-2 combines with J gene TRBJ2-7; the D gene is possibly TRBD2 (6 bases). CDR1 and CDR2 (germline): SGHTA, FQGNSA. The CDR3 runs to 13 residues. V lost 1 base and J 3 bases, leaving 7 bases between the germline ends. For the CDR3, the DNA is TGTGCCAGCAGCTTAGGCGGGATCTACGAGCAGTACTTC. Its protein is CASSLGGIYEQYF. Full variable domain (outside the CDR3, taken from reference TRBV7-2 and TRBJ2-7): GAGVSQSPSNKVTEKGKDVELRCDPISGHTALYWYRQSLGQGLEFLIYFQGNSAPDKSGLPSDRFSAERTGGSVSTLTIQRTQQEDSAVYLCASSLGGIYEQYFGPGTRLTVT.

This clone was seen only a few times. The V call is TRBV6-1, the J call TRBJ1-1, with D tentatively TRBD1 (6 bases). Trimming shortened V by 7 bases and J by 4 bases, and 10 bases separated the two germline ends. This CDR3 is 12 amino acids long. The germline V gene encodes CDR1 MNHNS and CDR2 SASEGT. CDR3 residues: CASINRATEAFF. CDR3 DNA sequence: TGTGCCAGCATTAACAGGGCCACTGAAGCTTTCTTT.

The rearrangement links TRBV6-5 to TRBJ2-7, with a weak D call TRBD2 (6 bases). CDR1 is MNHEY, CDR2 SVGAGI, per germline. V was trimmed by 5 bases and J by 1 base, leaving 15 bases between them. The CDR3 sequence is 15 residues long. The CDR3 sequence is CASSRGIVGSYEQYF. CDR3 coding DNA: TGTGCCAGCAGTCGGGGGATCGTGGGGTCCTACGAGCAGTACTTC.

This chain links TRBV6-1 with TRBJ2-2; 12 bases are shared with TRBD2. The CDR3 is 18 residues long. V lost 4 bases to trimming and J lost 4 bases; unmatched junction nucleotides: 10. The V gene's germline CDR1 is MNHNS and CDR2 SASEGT. In DNA form, the CDR3 reads TGTGCCAGCAGTGCTTTACGACTAGCGGGAGTTAGCACCGGGGAGCTGTTTTTT. This encodes CASSALRLAGVSTGELFF.

The chain carries TRBV2 and TRBJ1-1; 10 nucleotides agree with TRBD1. Trimming at V came to 6 bases and at J to 6 bases, leaving 4 bases not matched to a gene. Germline V gene data show CDR1 as SNHLY and CDR2 as FYNNEI. The CDR3 spans 13 residues. The CDR3 spells CASRRDRGPEAFF. Written as DNA, the CDR3 is TGTGCCAGCAGGCGGGACAGGGGACCTGAAGCTTTCTTT.

This CDR3 reads CASSPQAPGTGINQPQHF. The CDR3 region has the DNA TGTGCCAGCTCACCACAGGCGCCCGGGACAGGGATAAATCAGCCCCAGCATTTT. The gene calls are TRBV18 and TRBJ1-5; 9 bases are a match to TRBD1. Germline V lookup: CDR1 KGHSH, CDR2 LQKENI. The CDR3 runs 18 residues. Germline trimming cut 1 base from V and 4 bases from J; bases unmatched to any gene: 11.

The chain joins TRBV23-1 to TRBJ2-1; 10 bases are a match to TRBD2. TRBV23-1 is marked as an open reading frame, function uncertain. With 8 bases clipped from V and 4 bases from J, the junction kept 20 bases outside the gene matches. This CDR3 is built from 19 residues. The CDR3 reads CASERVAGGTPTKYNEQFF. CDR3 nucleotide sequence: TGCGCCAGCGAACGGGTAGCGGGAGGCACCCCCACAAAATACAATGAGCAGTTCTTC.

V gene TRBV5-5 combines with J gene TRBJ2-7; possibly TRBD2 for D (5 bases). CDR3 length equals 17 residues. Trimming left V 3 bases short and J 3 bases short, with 22 bases between. Germline V CDR1 and CDR2: SGHKS, YYEKEE (reference sequence). The CDR3 region has the DNA TGTGCCAGCAGCTCTTTGAAGGGAGCGTATTCTTACTACGAGCAGTACTTC. Translated, it gives CASSSLKGAYSYYEQYF.

The CDR3 DNA reads TGTGCTAGTGCCGCCGGGTCACGGATCTACGAGCAGTACTTC. Residues: CASAAGSRIYEQYF. V and J are TRBV12-5 and TRBJ2-7; the D is unclear. Per the germline V gene, CDR1 is LGHNT and CDR2 is FRNRAP. The V end lost 7 bases, the J end lost 3 bases, and 16 bases lay between the germline ends. The CDR3 is made up of 14 amino acids.

This clone was counted a single time. Relative to the germline gene, one junction end is altered; a read error may explain this. The chain employs TRBV7-9 and TRBJ2-7; the match to TRBD2 covers 12 bases. The germline V gene has CDR1 SEHNR and CDR2 FQNEAQ (reference sequence). The CDR3 runs 16 residues. The CDR3 reads CSSSPQTSGSPYEQYF. CDR3 sequence (DNA): TGTTCCAGCAGCCCCCAGACTAGCGGGAGCCCCTACGAGCAGTACTTC.

V and J are TRBV7-9 and TRBJ2-1; 11 bases agree with TRBD2. CDR1 is SEHNR, CDR2 FQNEAQ, per germline (reference sequence). The CDR3 contains 16 residues. The ends lost 5 bases at V and 4 bases at J; junction bases unmatched: 7. The CDR3 spells CASSRGTSGAYNEQFF. The CDR3 DNA is TGTGCCAGCAGCCGAGGGACTAGCGGAGCGTACAATGAGCAGTTCTTC.

CDR3: CASSDSSGRISEQFF. DNA of the CDR3: TGTGCCAGCAGTGACTCGAGCGGGAGAATTAGTGAGCAGTTCTTC. The V call is TRBV6-4, the J call TRBJ2-1; TRBD2 matches at 8 bases. V shed 0 bases, J shed 9 bases, and the junction held 7 bases outside the gene matches. CDR3 size: 15 residues. Germline CDR1 reads MRHNA; CDR2 reads SNTAGT.